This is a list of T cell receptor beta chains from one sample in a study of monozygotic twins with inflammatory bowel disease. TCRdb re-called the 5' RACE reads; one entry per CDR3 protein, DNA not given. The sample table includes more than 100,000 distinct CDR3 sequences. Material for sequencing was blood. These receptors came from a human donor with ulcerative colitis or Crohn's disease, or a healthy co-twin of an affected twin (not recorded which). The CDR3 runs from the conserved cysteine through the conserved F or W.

cdr3_aa: CASSSSSLWRGNADTQYF
v_call: TRBV11-2
j_call: TRBJ2-3

cdr3_aa: CASSVFEGGLTGELFF
v_call: TRBV9
j_call: TRBJ2-2

cdr3_aa: CASSLGGSTNQPQHF
v_call: TRBV5-1
j_call: TRBJ1-5

cdr3_aa: CSVGRGAHTGELFF
v_call: TRBV29-1
j_call: TRBJ2-2

cdr3_aa: CASSQTTGYDGYTF
v_call: TRBV5-1
j_call: TRBJ1-2

cdr3_aa: CASSDPAEGADTQYF
v_call: TRBV7-9
j_call: TRBJ2-3

cdr3_aa: CASSLRLAGVRGELFF
v_call: TRBV5-1
j_call: TRBJ2-2

cdr3_aa: CASSENRGLNEKLFF
v_call: TRBV5-1
j_call: TRBJ1-4

cdr3_aa: CASSLAGLDEQYF
v_call: TRBV5-1
j_call: TRBJ2-7

cdr3_aa: CASSLAPSGNEQFF
v_call: TRBV7-7
j_call: TRBJ2-1

cdr3_aa: CASSLAGGRRNEQYF
v_call: TRBV7-2
j_call: TRBJ2-7

cdr3_aa: CASSSIGQGAYEQYF
v_call: TRBV28
j_call: TRBJ2-7

cdr3_aa: CASSAPLRTGVRTGELFF
v_call: TRBV5-6
j_call: TRBJ2-2

cdr3_aa: CASSYHRSGVTDTQYF
v_call: TRBV6-5
j_call: TRBJ2-3

cdr3_aa: CATSAVPNNEQFF
v_call: TRBV24-1
j_call: TRBJ2-1

cdr3_aa: CSARDRGGISNQPQHF
v_call: TRBV20-1
j_call: TRBJ1-5

cdr3_aa: CASSLTGLKNIQYF
v_call: TRBV7-8
j_call: TRBJ2-4

cdr3_aa: CASSTGEAGNTIYF
v_call: TRBV9
j_call: TRBJ1-3

cdr3_aa: CASSLLGENGNQPQHF
v_call: TRBV28
j_call: TRBJ1-5

cdr3_aa: CATGVGYTLAGPYTGELFF
v_call: TRBV24-1
j_call: TRBJ2-2

cdr3_aa: CASSLTGPNQPQHF
v_call: TRBV7-2
j_call: TRBJ1-5

cdr3_aa: CASSLNLYNEQFF
v_call: TRBV5-1
j_call: TRBJ2-1

cdr3_aa: CASHFASGRAFPPNEQFF
v_call: TRBV19
j_call: TRBJ2-1

cdr3_aa: CATSPPGSTDTQYF
v_call: TRBV15
j_call: TRBJ2-3

cdr3_aa: CASSLAGLYNEQFF
v_call: TRBV11-2
j_call: TRBJ2-1

cdr3_aa: CASRQAAPGQGGANVLTF
v_call: TRBV11-1
j_call: TRBJ2-6

cdr3_aa: CASTTSGGAVPDTQYF
v_call: TRBV5-1
j_call: TRBJ2-3

cdr3_aa: CASSAMFSGANVLTF
v_call: TRBV19
j_call: TRBJ2-6

cdr3_aa: CASSTPQGGNSPLHF
v_call: TRBV7-2
j_call: TRBJ1-6

cdr3_aa: CSVGQGAAYEQYF
v_call: TRBV29-1
j_call: TRBJ2-7

cdr3_aa: CASSLRQRTDTQYF
v_call: TRBV6-5
j_call: TRBJ2-3

cdr3_aa: CASSHGTALSEQYF
v_call: TRBV7-3
j_call: TRBJ2-7

cdr3_aa: CASRGTGIAGELFF
v_call: TRBV19
j_call: TRBJ2-2

cdr3_aa: CASTGPYEQYF
v_call: TRBV3-1
j_call: TRBJ2-7

cdr3_aa: CASSFSIGGGMEQYF
v_call: TRBV6-5
j_call: TRBJ2-7

cdr3_aa: CASSLPGPSLETQYF
v_call: TRBV5-1
j_call: TRBJ2-5

cdr3_aa: CASSHEDRGLNEQFF
v_call: TRBV5-1
j_call: TRBJ2-1

cdr3_aa: CASSVYRGVRYEQYF
v_call: TRBV7-9
j_call: TRBJ2-7

cdr3_aa: CASSLVLVGYTF
v_call: TRBV5-6
j_call: TRBJ1-2

cdr3_aa: CATSKQGTLSYEQYF
v_call: TRBV15
j_call: TRBJ2-7

cdr3_aa: CASSVESWSTEAFF
v_call: TRBV9
j_call: TRBJ1-1

cdr3_aa: CASSYRTSGPNSYNEQFF
v_call: TRBV6-5
j_call: TRBJ2-1

cdr3_aa: CSAMYRGTFYEQYF
v_call: TRBV20-1
j_call: TRBJ2-7

cdr3_aa: CASRRDSHQPQHF
v_call: TRBV12-3/TRBV12-4
j_call: TRBJ1-5

cdr3_aa: CASSLHSSGNTIYF
v_call: TRBV12-3/TRBV12-4
j_call: TRBJ1-3

cdr3_aa: CATGFSDSRAAYEQYF
v_call: TRBV24-1
j_call: TRBJ2-7

cdr3_aa: CASSWGNEQFF
v_call: TRBV27
j_call: TRBJ2-1